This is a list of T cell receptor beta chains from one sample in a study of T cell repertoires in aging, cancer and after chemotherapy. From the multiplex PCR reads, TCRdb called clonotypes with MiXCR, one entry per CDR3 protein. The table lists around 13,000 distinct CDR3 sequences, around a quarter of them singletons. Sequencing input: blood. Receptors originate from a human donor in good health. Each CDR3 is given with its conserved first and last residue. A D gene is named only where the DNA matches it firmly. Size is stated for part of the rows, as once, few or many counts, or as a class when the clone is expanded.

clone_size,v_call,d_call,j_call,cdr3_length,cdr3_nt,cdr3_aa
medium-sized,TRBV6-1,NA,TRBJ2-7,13,TGTGCCAGCATTCCAGGGTTGGGGTACGAGCAGTACTTC,CASIPGLGYEQYF
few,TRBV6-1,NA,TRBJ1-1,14,TGTGCCAGCAGCCGCCAGGGAGGGGGCACTGAAGCTTTCTTT,CASSRQGGGTEAFF
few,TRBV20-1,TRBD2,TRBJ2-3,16,TGCAGTGCTAGATCCTGGACTAGCGGGGGGCAGGATACGCAGTATTTT,CSARSWTSGGQDTQYF
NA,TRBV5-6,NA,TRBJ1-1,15,TGTGCCAGCAGCCAAAACCGCCGTCCCAACACTGAAGCTTTCTTT,CASSQNRRPNTEAFF
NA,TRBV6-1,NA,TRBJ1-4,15,TGTGCCAGCAGAGGGGGGGGGGGATTTTATGAAAAACTGTTTTTT,CASRGGGGFYEKLFF
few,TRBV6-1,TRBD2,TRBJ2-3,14,TGTGCCAGCAGCCGGGGGGGCCGCACAGATACGCAGTATTTT,CASSRGGRTDTQYF
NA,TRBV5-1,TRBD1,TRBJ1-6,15,TGCGCCAGCAGCCGGACAGGGGGATATAATTCACCCCTCCACTTT,CASSRTGGYNSPLHF
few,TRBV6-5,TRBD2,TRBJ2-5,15,TGTGCCAGCAGTTATCCCGGACTAGGGCCAAGGACCCAGTACTTC,CASSYPGLGPRTQYF
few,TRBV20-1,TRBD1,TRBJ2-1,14,TGCAGTGCTAGAGCGGGACAGGCAAACTTAAAGCAGTTCTTC,CSARAGQANLKQFF
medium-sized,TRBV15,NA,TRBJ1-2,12,TGTGCCACCGGGCGCTACGGCTATGGCTACACCTTC,CATGRYGYGYTF
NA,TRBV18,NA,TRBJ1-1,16,TGTGCCAGCTCACCTTTACAGCCCAATACGAACACTGAAGCTTTCTTT,CASSPLQPNTNTEAFF
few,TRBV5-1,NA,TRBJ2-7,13,TGCGCCAGCAGCTTGGGCCAGGGGCACGAGCAGTACTTC,CASSLGQGHEQYF
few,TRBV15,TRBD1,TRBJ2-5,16,TGTGCCACCAGCGGATTTGGGACAGGGCTCCAAGAGACCCAGTACTTC,CATSGFGTGLQETQYF
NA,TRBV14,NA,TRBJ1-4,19,TGTGCCAGCAGCCAAGAATCAGAAAACCCTACTCTGGCTGGTGAAAAACTGTTTTTT,CASSQESENPTLAGEKLFF
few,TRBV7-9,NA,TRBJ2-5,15,TGTGCCAGCAGCTTAGATGGTTCCAGGGAAGAGACCCAGTACTTC,CASSLDGSREETQYF
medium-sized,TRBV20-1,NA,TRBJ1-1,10,TGCAGTGCCCCCGGGGGTGCAGCTTTCTTT,CSAPGGAAFF
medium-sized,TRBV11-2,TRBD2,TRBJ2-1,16,TGTGCCAGCAGCTTAGTCGCGACTAGCGGGTTCAATGAGCAGTTCTTC,CASSLVATSGFNEQFF
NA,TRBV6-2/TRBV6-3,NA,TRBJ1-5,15,TGTGCCAGCAGTACTATTCGGGGTTACGGTCAGCCCCAGCATTTT,CASSTIRGYGQPQHF
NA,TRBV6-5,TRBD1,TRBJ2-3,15,TGTGCCAGCAGTGAATGGGGACAGGCTACAGATACGCAGTATTTT,CASSEWGQATDTQYF
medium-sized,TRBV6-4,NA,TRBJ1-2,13,TGTGCCAGCAGTGACCGACCAAACTATGGCTACACCTTC,CASSDRPNYGYTF
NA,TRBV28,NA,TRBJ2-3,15,TGTGCCAGCAGTTTCGGCCAGGCCCTCACAGATACGCAGTATTTT,CASSFGQALTDTQYF
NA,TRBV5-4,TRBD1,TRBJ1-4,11,TGTGCCGTGGGGACAGGGGAAAAACTGTTTTTT,CAVGTGEKLFF
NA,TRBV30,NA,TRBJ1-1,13,TGTGCCTGGGGAGACGGCGTGAACACTGAAGCTTTCTTT,CAWGDGVNTEAFF
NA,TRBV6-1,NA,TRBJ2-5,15,TGTGCCAGCTCAACGGTGGGGCACCAGCGGGAGACCCAGTACTTC,CASSTVGHQRETQYF
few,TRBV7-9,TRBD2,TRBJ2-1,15,TGTGCCAGCACCCGGGGGGGCGGGTTCTACAATGAGCAGTTCTTC,CASTRGGGFYNEQFF
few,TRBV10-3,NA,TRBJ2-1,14,TGTGCCATCTGGAACTCGGCATCCTACAATGAGCAGTTCTTC,CAIWNSASYNEQFF
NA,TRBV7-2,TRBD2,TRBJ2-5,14,TGTGCCAGCAACGAAGCGGGGGGCTACAAAGGCCAGTACTTC,CASNEAGGYKGQYF
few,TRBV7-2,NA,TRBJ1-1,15,TGTGCCAGCACCCTACCAGCTGGCGGGGGCACTGAAGCTTTCTTT,CASTLPAGGGTEAFF
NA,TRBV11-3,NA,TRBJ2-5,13,TGTGCCAGCAGCTTAGTGAGCGGAGAGACCCAGTACTTC,CASSLVSGETQYF
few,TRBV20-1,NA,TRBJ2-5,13,TGCAGTGCTACCCGTACCGGGTTGGAGACCCAGTACTTC,CSATRTGLETQYF
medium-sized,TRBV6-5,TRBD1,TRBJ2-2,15,TGTGCCAGCGGACCGGGACAGGGCTACACCGGGGAGCTGTTTTTT,CASGPGQGYTGELFF
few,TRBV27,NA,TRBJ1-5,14,TGTGCCAGCAGTTTAGCCAGCTTGAATCAGCCCCAGCATTTT,CASSLASLNQPQHF
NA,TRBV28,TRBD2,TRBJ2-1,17,TGTGCCAGCAGTTTATCCGGGACTAGCGGGGGGGGCGATGAGCAGTTCTTC,CASSLSGTSGGGDEQFF